Listed below are T cell receptor beta chains from one sample, sequenced in a study of response to subunit inactivated influenza vaccine. TCRdb reanalysed the RT-PCR reads using MiXCR and keeps one entry per CDR3 protein. The table includes around 200,000 distinct CDR3 sequences, nearly 9.5% detected once. Source: non-naive T cells sorted from PBMCs, taken on the day of vaccination. These receptors were obtained from a man aged 50 to 60 who received an inactivated influenza vaccine. The CDR3 runs from the conserved cysteine through the conserved F or W. The D gene is left open where the match is weak. Size is omitted from some rows. Given values are once, few, many or a class for expanded clones.

TRBV20-1	few	TRBJ2-4	NA	TGCAGTGCTAGTTCACCCAGTAACATTCAGTACTTC	CSASSPSNIQYF
TRBV4-2	many	TRBJ1-5	TRBD1	TGTGCCAGCAGCCCCCAGACAGGGGGAAATCAGCCCCAGCATTTT	CASSPQTGGNQPQHF
TRBV6-2/TRBV6-3	few	TRBJ2-1	TRBD1	TGTGCCAGCAGCCGCCCCCGGACAGGGACTTTTGGTAGGTCCTACAATGAGCAGTTCTTC	CASSRPRTGTFGRSYNEQFF
TRBV20-1	many	TRBJ2-7	NA	TGCAGTGCTAGGCCGACGGGACCAGCGCTATGGCAGTACTTC	CSARPTGPALWQYF
TRBV10-3	NA	TRBJ2-3	TRBD2	TGTGCCATCAGTGAGCCGGGACTAGCGGGGGGGTATACGCAGTATTTT	CAISEPGLAGGYTQYF
TRBV24-1	NA	TRBJ2-3	TRBD2	TGTGCCACCAGTGAGTCGGGACTAGCGACTAGCACAGATACGCAGTATTTT	CATSESGLATSTDTQYF
TRBV11-2	NA	TRBJ2-3	NA	TGTGCCAGCAGCTTCCGAGCCCAGCAGGGACTCACGAAGACCACAGATACGCAGTATTTT	CASSFRAQQGLTKTTDTQYF
TRBV6-1	many	TRBJ1-2	NA	TGTGCCAGCAGTGGGACCCCTGCTAACTATGGCTACACCTTC	CASSGTPANYGYTF
TRBV20-1	many	TRBJ2-3	TRBD2	TGCAGTGCCCGTGGGGGGGTCAGCACAGATACGCAGTATTTT	CSARGGVSTDTQYF
TRBV4-2	many	TRBJ2-1	NA	TGTGCCAGCAGCCAAGATGGTGGCACGGGACGAAATGAGCAGTTCTTC	CASSQDGGTGRNEQFF
TRBV6-2/TRBV6-3	many	TRBJ2-5	TRBD2	TGTGCCAGCAGCCCCGGGACTAGGGGTGAGACCCAGTACTTC	CASSPGTRGETQYF
TRBV3-1	many	TRBJ2-1	TRBD2	TGTGCCAGCAGCCTAACTAGCGGGAGTTTTGATGAGCAGTTCTTC	CASSLTSGSFDEQFF
TRBV10-3	many	TRBJ2-6	NA	TGTGCCATCAGTGAGTCGGACTGGGGTGGGGCCAACGTCCTGACTTTC	CAISESDWGGANVLTF
TRBV7-2	many	TRBJ2-1	TRBD2	TGTGCCAGCAGCAGAGGGACTAGCGGGAGACGTAGAGGTGGTGAGCAGTTCTTC	CASSRGTSGRRRGGEQFF
TRBV6-1	few	TRBJ1-2	TRBD1	TGTGCCAGCAGTAAAGGGACAGGGCCTCCCGGCTACACCTTC	CASSKGTGPPGYTF
TRBV4-3	many	TRBJ2-4	NA	TGCGCCAGCAGCCAAGATGTATCCGGGGCAAAAAACATTCAGTACTTC	CASSQDVSGAKNIQYF
TRBV10-2	NA	TRBJ2-1	TRBD2	TGCGCCAGCAGTGTCCCGGGGGGAACTGTCTCCTACAATGAGCAGTTCTTC	CASSVPGGTVSYNEQFF
TRBV20-1	many	TRBJ2-7	NA	TGCAGTGCTAGGCAAGCGGGCTTAACGACCTACGAGCAGTACTTC	CSARQAGLTTYEQYF
TRBV7-9	few	TRBJ1-4	NA	TGTGCCAGCAAACCTGAGACAATTACCGAAAAACTGTTTTTT	CASKPETITEKLFF
TRBV20-1	many	TRBJ2-3	TRBD2	TGCAGTGCCCCCGGACGGACTAGTGGGGGGGATACGCAGTATTTT	CSAPGRTSGGDTQYF
TRBV5-1	NA	TRBJ2-3	TRBD2	TGCGCCAGCAGCTCCTGGACTAGCGGGAGCTACACAGATACGCAGTATTTT	CASSSWTSGSYTDTQYF
TRBV5-4	NA	TRBJ2-5	NA	TGTGCCAGCAGCTCGGGGCAGGGGTACCAAGAGACCCAGTACTTC	CASSSGQGYQETQYF
TRBV6-5	few	TRBJ2-5	NA	TGTGCCAGCAGTTACTTATGGGACAATAAAGAGACCCAGTACTTC	CASSYLWDNKETQYF
TRBV20-1	few	TRBJ2-7	NA	TGCAGTGCTAGAGATTCTCGCACCCACGGGGATGGAGGCGAGCAGTACTTC	CSARDSRTHGDGGEQYF
TRBV29-1	many	TRBJ2-7	TRBD1	TGCAGCGTTGGGGGATACAGGGGCGAGCAGTACTTC	CSVGGYRGEQYF
TRBV7-9	NA	TRBJ2-7	NA	TGTGCCAGCAGCTTCGGCGTAGGGATCCACGAGCAGTACTTC	CASSFGVGIHEQYF
TRBV6-1	NA	TRBJ2-7	TRBD2	TGTGCCAGCGCGGGACTAGCGGGGGCGACCGAGCAGTACTTC	CASAGLAGATEQYF
TRBV11-2	many	TRBJ1-5	TRBD1	TGTGCCAGCAGCTGGGACAGGGCGCAGCCCCAGCATTTT	CASSWDRAQPQHF
TRBV28	once	TRBJ2-6	NA	TGTGCCAGCAGTTTAGAGGCGGGACAGATCTCTGGGGCCAACGTCCTGACTTTC	CASSLEAGQISGANVLTF
TRBV18	few	TRBJ2-2	TRBD2	TGTGCCAGCTCACCCGCGGGGGCGAACACCGGGGAGCTGTTTTTT	CASSPAGANTGELFF
TRBV15	once	TRBJ2-1	NA	TGTGCCACCAGCAGAGATCTGGGCGGAGTAGGGTTGCAGTTCTTC	CATSRDLGGVGLQFF
TRBV4-2	many	TRBJ2-1	TRBD2	TGTGCCAGCAGCCTGAGCGGGGGGGACAATGAGCAGTTCTTC	CASSLSGGDNEQFF
TRBV20-1	NA	TRBJ2-1	NA	TGCAGTGCTAGGAAACAGGGCGCGATTTACAATGAGCAGTTCTTC	CSARKQGAIYNEQFF
TRBV2	many	TRBJ2-5	NA	TGTGCCAGCGAGGCCCGGGTGGAGACCCAGTACTTC	CASEARVETQYF
TRBV7-2	NA	TRBJ2-1	NA	TGTGCCAGCGGCCCGGTGGCAGGGTCGTCCTACAATGAGCAGTTCTTC	CASGPVAGSSYNEQFF
TRBV19	few	TRBJ2-3	NA	TGTGCCAGTAGTATGCGAACCAGGGCAGATACGCAGTATTTT	CASSMRTRADTQYF
TRBV6-2/TRBV6-3	many	TRBJ2-2	TRBD2	TGTGCCAGCAGTCAGGCGGGGGAGAGGGACACCGGGGAGCTGTTTTTT	CASSQAGERDTGELFF
TRBV21-1	few	TRBJ2-3	NA	TGTGCCAGCAGCTCAACGGGCCCGCTAGCGGGGAGAAATAACACAGATACGCAGTATTTT	CASSSTGPLAGRNNTDTQYF
TRBV27	few	TRBJ1-1	NA	TGTGCCAGCAGGCTGACAGTGAACACTGAAGCTTTCTTT	CASRLTVNTEAFF
TRBV12-3/TRBV12-4	many	TRBJ2-7	NA	TGTGCCAGCGGGAATGACGAGCAGTACTTC	CASGNDEQYF